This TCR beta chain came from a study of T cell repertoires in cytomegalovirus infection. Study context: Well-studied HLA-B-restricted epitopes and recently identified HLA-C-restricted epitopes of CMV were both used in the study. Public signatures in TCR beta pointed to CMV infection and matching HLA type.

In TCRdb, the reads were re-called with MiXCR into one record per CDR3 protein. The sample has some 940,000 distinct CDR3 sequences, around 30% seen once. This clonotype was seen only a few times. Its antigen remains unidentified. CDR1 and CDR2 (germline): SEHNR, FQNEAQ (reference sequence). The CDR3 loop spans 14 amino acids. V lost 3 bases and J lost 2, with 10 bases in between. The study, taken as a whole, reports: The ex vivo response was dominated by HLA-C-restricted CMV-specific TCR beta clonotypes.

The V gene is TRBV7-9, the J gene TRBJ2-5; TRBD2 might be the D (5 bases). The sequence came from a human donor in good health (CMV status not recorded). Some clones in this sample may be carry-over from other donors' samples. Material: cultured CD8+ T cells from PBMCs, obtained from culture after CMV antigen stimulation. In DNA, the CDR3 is TGTGCCAGCAGCTTCGGGGTGATACAAGAGACCCAGTACTTC. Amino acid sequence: CASSFGVIQETQYF.